The clone carrying this T cell receptor beta chain was picked up many times. Antigen unknown. The CDR3 is 15 residues long. V lost 0 bases to trimming and J lost 3 bases, with 11 bases between them. Germline CDR1 and CDR2: DFQATT and SNEGSKA (reference sequence). These data come from a study of human T cells and chemical hapten exposure. General study results and limits: TCRs exceeding 1 in 1000 frequency stayed unchanged with DPC sensitization.

TCRdb used MiXCR to reprocess the RACE reads, holding one entry per CDR3 protein. This sample has 13,000 to 15,000 distinct CDR3 sequences, with roughly 17% found just once. Stated time point: patch test 1, 2 weeks after DPC sensitization. Treatment defined: therapeutic diphenylcyclopropenone sensitization with weekly scalp DPC. Specimen: whole blood, collected in connection with sensitization to the hapten diphenylcyclopropenone (DPC). The TCR sequence derives from a woman aged 30 to 39 with alopecia areata. Some clones in this sample may be carry-over from other donors' samples. This sequence joins TRBV20-1 and TRBJ2-2; tentative D call: TRBD2 (6 bases). Written as DNA, the CDR3 is TGCAGTGCTAGAGAACCTAGCGTCGACACCGGGGAGCTGTTTTTT. It translates to CSAREPSVDTGELFF.